What follows is one T cell receptor (beta chain) and its context. No cognate antigen has been identified for it. Base qualities are not recorded, but no much larger clone differs from it by a single base. Patients with autoimmune disease history or receiving systemic immunosuppression were excluded from the trial. Peripheral blood for TCR sequencing was collected from all dose cohorts at baseline, on cycle 4 day 1, and on cycle 7 day 1. Samples were obtained from an open-label, multicenter, first-in-human phase I dose-escalation trial of ivuxolimab. Adults with locally advanced or metastatic head and neck squamous cell, hepatocellular, melanoma or renal cell carcinoma were enrolled in the trial. CD4+ and CD8+ T cells were sorted separately from peripheral blood before TCR sequencing. V and J are trimmed by 0 bases and 4 bases, and the gene matches miss 3 bases of the junction. Including cysteine and phenylalanine, the CDR3 has 15 amino acids. Only the CDR3 part of the read is kept: 45 bases, read in frame from the first base.

Genomic DNA was extracted from sorted cells for sequencing of the TCRbeta CDR3 region. The immunoSEQ Assay was used for sequencing of TCRbeta CDR3 regions. TCRdb stores this immuneACCESS table with in-frame sequences only. Part of the clones is absent; in the studies checked, under half of the shortfall reflects unresolved V genes, and no reason is known for the rest. Across this sample there are fewer than 40,000 clones, with 65% to 80% seen only once. The ten biggest clones cover 7.5% to 10% of the sample. The sample originates from a study of OX40 agonist ivuxolimab in advanced cancers. About the investigation overall: The costimulatory receptor OX40 (CD134) was targeted by ivuxolimab, a fully human IgG2 agonistic monoclonal antibody. Patients were allowed to have had prior anti-PD-1, anti-PD-L1 or anti-CTLA-4 therapy, and approximately 40% of the dose-escalation patients had been treated with checkpoint inhibitors. Peripheral TCRbeta sequencing aimed to test whether ivuxolimab altered TCR sequence diversity and caused clonal T-cell expansion. Intravenous ivuxolimab was administered to patients every 2 weeks at six dose levels: 0.01, 0.1, 0.3, 1.5, 3 and 10 mg/kg. Partial responses occurred in three dose-escalation patients, of whom one had hepatocellular carcinoma and two had cutaneous melanoma. Among the approximately 54 dose-escalation patients, about 19 had hepatocellular carcinoma, around 15 melanoma, 9 renal cell carcinoma and 9 head and neck cancer. In the dose-escalation cohort, approximately 83% of patients were male, and the mean age was around 60 years with a range of roughly 23 to 79. The monotherapy dose-escalation portion (N ≈ 52 patients) of the phase I ivuxolimab trial is reported in the paper. The investigation overall reported the following: In the 0.1-3.0 mg/kg groups, partial responders had among the lowest normalized peripheral clonal expansion, particularly in CD8+ T cells. Low levels of normalized T-cell clonal expansion were also seen in some patients who did not respond. Antigen specificity was not determined for the clonally expanded peripheral T cells. At doses from 0.1 to 3.0 mg/kg, clonal expansion was seen in both CD4+ and CD8+ blood T cells between baseline and week 6. After ivuxolimab, more expanded clones were found on average in CD8+ T cells than in CD4+ T cells.

The sequence is built from TRBV23-1 and TRBJ2-1; 7 bases in between match TRBD1. TRBV23-1 is marked as an open reading frame, function uncertain. The clonotype comes from an adult with an advanced solid tumor such as melanoma, head and neck, liver or kidney cancer. Sequences were derived from CD4+ or CD8+ T cells sorted from blood, sampled in a trial of the OX40 agonist ivuxolimab. The CDR3 in this case is CASSQSGQAYNEQFF. The DNA reads TGCGCCAGCAGTCAATCCGGACAGGCATACAATGAGCAGTTCTTC.